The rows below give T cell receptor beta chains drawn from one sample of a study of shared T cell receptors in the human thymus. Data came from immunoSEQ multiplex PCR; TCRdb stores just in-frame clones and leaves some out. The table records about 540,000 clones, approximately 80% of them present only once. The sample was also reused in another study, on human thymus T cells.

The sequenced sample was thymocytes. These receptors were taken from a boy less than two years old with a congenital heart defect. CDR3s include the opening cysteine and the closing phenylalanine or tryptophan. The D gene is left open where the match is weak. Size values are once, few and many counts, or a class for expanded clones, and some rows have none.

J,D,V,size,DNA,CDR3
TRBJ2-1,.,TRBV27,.,TGTGCCAGCAGTTTTACTGGCGGCGATGAGCAGTTCTTC,CASSFTGGDEQFF
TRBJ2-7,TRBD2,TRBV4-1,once,TGCGCCAGCAGCCACCCACTCGTCGGGACTAGCGGGAGGTACGAGCAGTACTTC,CASSHPLVGTSGRYEQYF
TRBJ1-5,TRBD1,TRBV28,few,TGTGCCAGCAGTCCCACCTCGGGACAGGGAAATCAGCCCCAGCATTTT,CASSPTSGQGNQPQHF
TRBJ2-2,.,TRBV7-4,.,TGTGCCAGCAGCCCCGTGGGGGGACCCACCGGGGAGCTGTTTTTT,CASSPVGGPTGELFF
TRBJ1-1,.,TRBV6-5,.,TGTGCCAGCAGTTACGGGGGGGGCGCTTTCTTT,CASSYGGGAFF
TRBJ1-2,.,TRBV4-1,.,TGCGCCAGCAGCCAAGCTCCCCAAACCCCGGCAGGATATGGCTACACCTTC,CASSQAPQTPAGYGYTF
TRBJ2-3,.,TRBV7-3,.,TGTGCCAGCAGCCCACTAGGGACTAGCACAGATACGCAGTATTTT,CASSPLGTSTDTQYF
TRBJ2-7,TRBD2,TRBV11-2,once,TGTGCCAGCAGGTGCGGGACTAGCGGCTCCTACGAGCAGTACTTC,CASRCGTSGSYEQYF
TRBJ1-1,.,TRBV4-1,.,TGCGCCAGCAGCTTCCGACAGAACACTGAAGCTTTCTTT,CASSFRQNTEAFF
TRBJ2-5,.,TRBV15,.,TGTGCCACCAGTCGTCCGAGCTTCGAGACCCAGTACTTC,CATSRPSFETQYF
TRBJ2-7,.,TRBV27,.,TGTGCCAGCAGTTTATTGGCCGGAGGGGCCTACGAGCAGTACTTC,CASSLLAGGAYEQYF
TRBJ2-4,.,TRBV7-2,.,TGTGCCAGCAGCTTAGCTCAGAACATTCAGTACTTC,CASSLAQNIQYF
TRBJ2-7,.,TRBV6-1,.,TGTGCCAGCAGCGAAAGGGAGGCTCGGGAGATCGGGGAAGAGCAGTACTTC,CASSEREAREIGEEQYF
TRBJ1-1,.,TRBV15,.,TGTGCCACGGCCGGGGTAGGGGGCACTGAAGCTTTCTTT,CATAGVGGTEAFF
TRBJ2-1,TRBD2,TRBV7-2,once,TGTGCCAGCAGCTTATCACGGGAGGGGGGGGAATACAATGAGCAGTTCTTC,CASSLSREGGEYNEQFF
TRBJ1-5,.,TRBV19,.,TGTGCCAGTAGTATAGTATGCAGGGCGAGCAATCAGCCCCAGCATTTT,CASSIVCRASNQPQHF
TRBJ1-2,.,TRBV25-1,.,TGTGCCAGCAGTAATTTCCGGACAGCCCGTAACTATGGCTACACCTTC,CASSNFRTARNYGYTF
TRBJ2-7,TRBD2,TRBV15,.,TGTGCCACCAGCGGAGGGAGGCGGGAGCCCCCCGACGAGCAGTACTTC,CATSGGRREPPDEQYF
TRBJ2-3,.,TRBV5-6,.,TGTGCCAGCAGCTTGGCCCCTCCTCCGAGCGATACGCAGTATTTT,CASSLAPPPSDTQYF
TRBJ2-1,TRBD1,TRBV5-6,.,TGTGCCAGCAGCTCCGGACAGGGGACGGCGTCGCAGTTCTTC,CASSSGQGTASQFF
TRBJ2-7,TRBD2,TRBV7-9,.,TGTGCCAGCAGCTTACTAGTTCAGCGGGAGACCTACGAGCAGTACTTC,CASSLLVQRETYEQYF
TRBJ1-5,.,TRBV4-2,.,TGTGCCAGCAGCCAAGATCGAGGGAATGGGAATCAGCCCCAGCATTTT,CASSQDRGNGNQPQHF
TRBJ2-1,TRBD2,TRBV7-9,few,TGTGCCAGCAGCGGGGGGGAGGGACGCCTCTCCTACAATGAGCAGTTCTTC,CASSGGEGRLSYNEQFF
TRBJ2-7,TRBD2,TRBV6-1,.,TGTGCCAGCAGTGTACCTTCGGCGGGAGGCCCCTACGAGCAGTACTTC,CASSVPSAGGPYEQYF
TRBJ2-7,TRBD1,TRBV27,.,TGTGCCAGCAGTGCCCGACAGGGGGCAGTAGGGGAGCAGTACTTC,CASSARQGAVGEQYF
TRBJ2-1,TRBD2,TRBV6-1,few,TGTGCCAGCAGTGACCCACTAGCGGGGGGCTTCGGAGATGAGCAGTTCTTC,CASSDPLAGGFGDEQFF
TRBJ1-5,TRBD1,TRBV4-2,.,TGTGCCAGCAGCCAAGATATGGGCAGGGGGGATCAGCCCCAGCATTTT,CASSQDMGRGDQPQHF
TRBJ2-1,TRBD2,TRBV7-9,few,TGTGCCAGCAGCAAGGGACTACTAGCGGAGGAATACAATGAGCAGTTCTTC,CASSKGLLAEEYNEQFF
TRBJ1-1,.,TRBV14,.,TGTGCCAGCAGCCAGGAGAATAACACTGAAGCTTTCTTT,CASSQENNTEAFF
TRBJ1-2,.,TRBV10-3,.,TGTGCCATCAGCCACGCCTACTTCTATGGCTACACCTTC,CAISHAYFYGYTF
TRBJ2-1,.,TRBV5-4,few,TGTGCCGGGGGGAGTCAGGATGAGCAGTTCTTC,CAGGSQDEQFF
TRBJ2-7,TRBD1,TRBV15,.,TGTGCCACCAGCAGAGCATACAGGGGGCCGAGCGAGCAGTACTTC,CATSRAYRGPSEQYF
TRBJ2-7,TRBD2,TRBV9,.,TGTGCCAGCAGCGTAGGGCTAGCGGACACCTACGAGCAGTACTTC,CASSVGLADTYEQYF
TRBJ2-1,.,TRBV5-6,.,TGTGCCAGCAGCTTGGCCTTCCGGGCGGCGGGTTCGGATGAGCAGTTCTTC,CASSLAFRAAGSDEQFF
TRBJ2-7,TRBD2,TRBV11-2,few,TGTGCCAGCAGCTTAGATACTACTAGCGGGAGCTCCTACGAGCAGTACTTC,CASSLDTTSGSSYEQYF
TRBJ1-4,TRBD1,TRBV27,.,TGTGCCAGCACCGCAATCAGGGGGCCGGGTCTACAAAAACTGTTTTTT,CASTAIRGPGLQKLFF
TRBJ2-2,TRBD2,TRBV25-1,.,TGTGCCAGCAGTGATCTAGAGCGGGAGGGATTCGGCACCGGGGAGCTGTTTTTT,CASSDLEREGFGTGELFF
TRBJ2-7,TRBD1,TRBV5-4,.,TGTGCCAGCAGCTTCGGGACAGGGATGGAGCAGTACTTC,CASSFGTGMEQYF
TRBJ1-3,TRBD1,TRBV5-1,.,TGCGCCAGCAGCCCTCTTGGGACAGGCTCCGGAAACACCATATATTTT,CASSPLGTGSGNTIYF
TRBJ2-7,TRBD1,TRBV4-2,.,TGTGCCAGCAGCCAACTATTCCGGGACAGTCAAGAGAGCTCCTACGAGCAGTACTTC,CASSQLFRDSQESSYEQYF
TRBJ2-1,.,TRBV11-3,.,TGTGCCAGCAGCTTAGGCGGGAAAGACAATGAGCAGTTCTTC,CASSLGGKDNEQFF
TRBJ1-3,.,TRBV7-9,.,TGTGCCAGCAGCTTAGGCAGGCCCTCTGGAAACACCATATATTTT,CASSLGRPSGNTIYF
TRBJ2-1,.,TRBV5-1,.,TGCGCCAGCAGCTTGTCCCCGTTCCACAGGGTCCATGAGCAGTTCTTC,CASSLSPFHRVHEQFF
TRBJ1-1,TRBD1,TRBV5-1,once,TGCGCCAGCAGCCCAGGGACAGGGGACTTTAACACTGAAGCTTTCTTT,CASSPGTGDFNTEAFF
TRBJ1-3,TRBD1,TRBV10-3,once,TGTGCCATCAGTGAGTCGGGGGTGACAGGGGCTGGAAACACCATATATTTT,CAISESGVTGAGNTIYF
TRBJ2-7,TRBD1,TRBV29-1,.,TGCAGCGTTGATATGGTTGGACAGGGCAGCTCCTACGAGCAGTACTTC,CSVDMVGQGSSYEQYF
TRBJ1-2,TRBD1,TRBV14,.,TGTGCCAGCAGCCAGGGACAGGGACCCGTGATCTATGGCTACACCTTC,CASSQGQGPVIYGYTF
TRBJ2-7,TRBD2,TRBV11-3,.,TGTGCCAGCAAAGGACTAGCGGGAGGCGCCGCCTACGAGCAGTACTTC,CASKGLAGGAAYEQYF
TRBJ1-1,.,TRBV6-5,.,.,CASSSSGRRSTEAFF
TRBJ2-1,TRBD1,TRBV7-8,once,TGTGCCAGCAGCCCCCCACGACAGGGTAAGGAGCAGTTCTTC,CASSPPRQGKEQFF
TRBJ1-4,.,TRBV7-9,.,TGTGCCAGCAGCGTCGGCGGGACCGCAGGCGAAAAACTGTTTTTT,CASSVGGTAGEKLFF
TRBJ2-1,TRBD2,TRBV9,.,TGTGCCAGCAGCGCGGGAGCGGGGAATGAGCAGTTCTTC,CASSAGAGNEQFF
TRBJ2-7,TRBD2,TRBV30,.,TGTGCCTGGAGTCCTACTAGCGGGAGCTCCTACGAGCAGTACTTC,CAWSPTSGSSYEQYF
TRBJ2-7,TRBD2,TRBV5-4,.,TGTGCCAGCAGCCCCCTCCCGAGGTCGGCGGGAGGGCAAGGATACGAGCAGTACTTC,CASSPLPRSAGGQGYEQYF